Below, 7 T cell receptor beta chains from the same sample are listed, as sequenced in a study of monozygotic twins with inflammatory bowel disease. TCRdb re-called the 5' RACE reads and shows each CDR3 protein once, DNA omitted. This sample's clone table lists about 380,000 distinct CDR3 sequences. Source material: blood. The receptors were gathered from a human donor with ulcerative colitis or Crohn's disease, or a healthy co-twin of an affected twin (not recorded which).

The gene calls are TRBV25-1 and TRBJ2-4. The CDR3 spans 14 residues. Germline-derived CDR1 and CDR2 are MGHDK and SYGVNS. CDR3 region: CASSANSVGNIQYF.

The chain employs TRBV7-8 and TRBJ1-5. This CDR3 is built from 13 residues. Germline CDR1 is SGHVS and CDR2 is FQNEAQ. The CDR3 sequence: CASSHVGNQPQHF.

The rearrangement joins TRBV12-3 or TRBV12-4 to TRBJ1-3; lacking DNA, the TRBD1 call made by TCRdb goes unchecked. The CDR3 extends over 16 amino acids. The CDR3 reads CASSLALGGQGNTIYF.

The V gene is TRBV25-1, the J gene TRBJ2-7; the D call from TCRdb, TRBD1, cannot be confirmed without DNA. CDR3 length: 14 amino acids. The germline V gene encodes CDR1 MGHDK and CDR2 SYGVNS. CDR3 residues: CASAKGRSTYEQYF.

This chain joins TRBV6-1 and TRBJ1-2; as DNA is missing, the TRBD1 call by TCRdb cannot be tested. The CDR3 covers 16 residues. Germline V CDR1 and CDR2: MNHNS, SASEGT. The CDR3: CASTVTGGIGAYGYTF.

The chain has TRBV27 and TRBJ2-1. There are 13 residues in the CDR3. The germline CDR1 and CDR2 sequences are MNHEY and SMNVEV (reference sequence). CDR3 region: CASSLTNYNEQFF.

The J gene is TRBJ2-1, the V gene TRBV14. CDR3 length: 14 residues. Germline CDR1 SGHDN, CDR2 FVKESK. The CDR3 is CASSQDWGVNEQFF.